Presented here are 17 T cell receptor beta chains from one specimen sequenced in a study of T cells after yellow fever vaccination. In TCRdb, the 5' RACE reads were re-called with MiXCR into one record per CDR3 protein. The sample shows around 250,000 distinct CDR3 sequences, approximately 5.2% of them seen only once. The sample here was CD4+ T cells sorted from PBMCs, taken on the day of the yellow fever booster vaccination. Receptor source: a man younger than 35 who received the YFV17D yellow fever vaccine.

The table lists this clonotype with many counts. The chain is built from TRBV2 and TRBJ2-3, with D possibly matching TRBD1 (5 bases). This CDR3 contains 14 residues. V was cut by 4 bases and J by 4 bases, with 12 bases left in between. Germline lookup yields CDR1 SNHLY and CDR2 FYNNEI. DNA for the CDR3: TGTGCCAGCAGTGTTATGGGGCCGGCAGATACGCAGTATTTT. Translation: CASSVMGPADTQYF.

The chain joins TRBV4-1 to TRBJ1-5; D is unclear. Per the germline V gene, CDR1 is MGHRA and CDR2 is YSYEKL. The CDR3 contains 16 residues. Trimming shortened V by 1 base and J by 3 bases, and 13 bases separated the two germline ends. The CDR3 reads CASSQGEVFYNQPQHF. The CDR3 nucleotides are TGCGCCAGCAGCCAAGGGGAGGTCTTTTACAATCAGCCCCAGCATTTT.

This clonotype was picked up a small number of times. J is TRBJ2-4 and V is TRBV5-1; weak D call: TRBD2 (5 bases). This CDR3 region has 15 residues. The V and J ends lost 4 bases and 0 bases respectively, with 11 bases between them. CDR1 and CDR2 (germline): SGHRS, YFSETQ. CDR3 coding DNA: TGCGCCAGCAGCCCGAGAGGGTTAGCCAAAAACATTCAGTACTTC. This codes for CASSPRGLAKNIQYF.

This clonotype showed up just a few times. The rearrangement joins TRBV24-1 to TRBJ2-3; D is unresolved. Germline CDR1 KGHDR, CDR2 SFDVKD. The CDR3 contains 12 residues. V gave up 4 bases and J gave up 4 bases, with 5 bases separating them. Here the CDR3 DNA reads TGTGCCACCAGTGAGGACCCAGATACGCAGTATTTT. Its protein is CATSEDPDTQYF.

This clonotype showed up just a few times. The chain joins TRBV7-2 to TRBJ2-7; D is perhaps TRBD2 (5 bases). Germline-derived CDR1 and CDR2 are SGHTA and FQGNSA. This CDR3 region has 12 residues. Trimming removed 3 bases at V and 7 bases at J, with 10 bases between. The CDR3 DNA reads TGTGCCAGCAGCTTGACCTTAGCGGAGCAGTACTTC. This sequence encodes CASSLTLAEQYF.

The table lists this clonotype with a few counts. The rearrangement links TRBV3-1 to TRBJ2-3; D possibly uses TRBD1 or TRBD2 (6 bases each). Trimming cost V 4 bases and J 5 bases, with 25 bases left between them. Germline CDR1 is LGHDT and CDR2 is YNNKEL (reference sequence). The CDR3 runs to 18 residues. The CDR3 DNA sequence: TGTGCCAGCAGCCCCCCCCCTGTCCGGGGGCCGAAGCGAGATACGCAGTATTTT. It translates to CASSPPPVRGPKRDTQYF.

A few counts support this clonotype. The genes are TRBV5-1 and TRBJ2-4, with 7 bases aligning to TRBD1. With V trimmed by 6 bases and J by 1 base, 4 bases remained unmatched. CDR1 is SGHRS and CDR2 is YFSETQ in the germline V gene. CDR3 length: 14 amino acids. The CDR3 nucleotides are TGCGCCAGCAATCCGGGACAGGCCAAAAACATTCAGTACTTC. Its translation: CASNPGQAKNIQYF. The entire variable domain, with the rest obtained from reference TRBV5-1 and TRBJ2-4, is as follows: KAGVTQTPRYLIKTRGQQVTLSCSPISGHRSVSWYQQTPGQGLQFLFEYFSETQRNKGNFPGRFSGRQFSNSRSEMNVSTLELGDSALYLCASNPGQAKNIQYFGAGTRLSVL.

The chain joins TRBV27 to TRBJ2-3, with 12 nucleotides matching TRBD1. Germline CDR1 MNHEY, CDR2 SMNVEV (reference sequence). The CDR3 totals 16 residues. V trimming: 5 bases; J trimming: 4 bases; junction bases outside the gene matches: 7. The CDR3 protein is CASSPRDRGRPDTQYF. DNA of the CDR3: TGTGCCAGCAGTCCGCGGGACAGGGGGCGCCCAGATACGCAGTATTTT.

V is TRBV10-3 and J is TRBJ2-7; either TRBD1 or TRBD2 may supply D (6 bases each). V dropped 4 bases and J dropped 0 bases, with 16 bases sitting between them. This CDR3 comprises 16 residues. Germline values: CDR1 ENHRY, CDR2 SYGVKD. In nucleotides, the CDR3 is TGTGCCATCAGTGTAGGAGGGGGGTCCCTCTCCTACGAGCAGTACTTC. Protein: CAISVGGGSLSYEQYF.

There are many counts of this clonotype. The chain employs TRBV7-9 and TRBJ2-1, with D possibly being TRBD1 (5 bases). The V gene's germline CDR1 is SEHNR and CDR2 FQNEAQ (reference sequence). V lost 5 bases to trimming and J lost 11 bases, with 13 bases between them. This CDR3 is built from 12 residues. The CDR3 here is CASSVDSRQQFF. The CDR3 DNA follows: TGTGCCAGCAGCGTCGACAGCAGGCAGCAGTTCTTC.

V is TRBV20-1 and J is TRBJ2-4, with 7 bases identical to TRBD1. This CDR3 has 14 amino acids. V trimming: 3 bases; J trimming: 3 bases; junction bases outside the gene matches: 5. CDR1 is DFQATT and CDR2 is SNEGSKA in the germline V gene (reference sequence). The CDR3 reads CSASGAGGKNIQYF. CDR3 DNA sequence: TGCAGTGCTAGCGGGGCAGGGGGCAAAAACATTCAGTACTTC.

In its sample, this clonotype was seen a few times. The chain is built from TRBV9 and TRBJ2-5, with 8 nucleotides matching TRBD2. V dropped 4 bases and J dropped 5; count of bases not matched to a gene: 10. From germline, CDR1 is SGDLS and CDR2 YYNGEE. The CDR3 runs 15 residues. CDR3 loop: CASSSLGGARETQYF. The CDR3 nucleotides read TGTGCCAGCAGCTCGCTCGGGGGGGCCCGGGAGACCCAGTACTTC.

The CDR3: CASHLWAVTDTQYF. The CDR3 coding sequence is TGCGCCAGCCATCTTTGGGCTGTCACAGATACGCAGTATTTT. The gene calls are TRBV5-1 and TRBJ2-3; D gene uncertain. The V end was cut by 7 bases, the J end by 2 bases, with 14 bases between. CDR3 size: 14 residues. From germline, CDR1 is SGHRS and CDR2 YFSETQ.

This clonotype has a handful of counts. The chain couples TRBV20-1 to TRBJ2-5; 10 bases line up with TRBD2. V lost 0 bases and J lost 5; bases outside the gene matches: 3. CDR1 and CDR2 (germline): DFQATT, SNEGSKA (reference sequence). This CDR3 is 14 amino acids long. Written as DNA, the CDR3 is TGCAGTGCTAGAGAAGCGGGGGGGCCGGAGACCCAGTACTTC. It yields the protein CSAREAGGPETQYF.

This clonotype was detected ten times or more. This chain connects TRBV2 to TRBJ2-2; 7 nucleotides agree with TRBD1. The V gene end was trimmed by 2 bases and the J gene end by 0 bases; junction bases not matched to a gene: 3. Germline values: CDR1 SNHLY, CDR2 FYNNEI. The CDR3 length is 16 residues. The CDR3 loop is CASSERTGTNTGELFF. The CDR3 DNA reads as TGTGCCAGCAGTGAAAGGACAGGAACGAACACCGGGGAGCTGTTTTTT.

CDR3 in amino acids: CASSQGGGGKVLTEAFF. CDR3 sequence (DNA): TGCGCCAGCAGCCAAGGGGGAGGGGGCAAGGTTTTAACTGAAGCTTTCTTT. V is TRBV4-3 and J is TRBJ1-1; TRBD1 aligns across 7 bases. Germline V gene sequence: CDR1 LGHNA, CDR2 YSLEER. The CDR3 loop spans 17 amino acids. The V gene end was trimmed by 1 base and the J gene end by 5 bases; junction bases not matched to a gene: 13.

This clonotype was counted only a few times. This chain uses TRBV30 with TRBJ2-6; 7 bases are shared with TRBD1. The CDR3 loop spans 17 amino acids. V lost 5 bases and J lost 0; bases outside the gene matches: 10. Germline-derived CDR1 and CDR2 are GTSNPN and SVGIG (reference sequence). The CDR3 DNA reads as TGTGCCTGGGGATCCGGGACAGCCTACTCTGGGGCCAACGTCCTGACTTTC. Protein product: CAWGSGTAYSGANVLTF.